The clone carrying this T cell receptor beta chain occurred a few times. The CDR3 totals 14 residues. Germline loops: CDR1 SNHLY, CDR2 FYNNEI. The V end was cut by 4 bases, the J end by 0 bases, with 8 bases between. The study excluded patients with uncontrolled infection, other autoimmune disease, pregnancy or lactation. These data come from a study of T cells in Graves' hyperthyroidism and ophthalmopathy. RNA transcripts provided the source from which TCR beta CDR3 regions were amplified. Using the HTBI primer set, a first-round RT-PCR was run on the TCR CDR3. TCRdb independently ran MiXCR on the multiplex PCR reads; one entry per CDR3 protein. Among approximately 500,000 distinct CDR3 sequences listed, 35% to 55% were seen once.

The sample taken for sequencing was peripheral blood or thyroid tissue (not recorded which). This clonotype was obtained from a young woman with Graves' hyperthyroidism. The V gene is TRBV2, the J gene TRBJ2-3; no clear D gene. This CDR3 reads CASSVTTSTDTQYF. CDR3 in DNA: TGTGCCAGCAGTGTCACCACTAGCACAGATACGCAGTATTTT.